One sample yielded the 30 T cell receptor beta chains listed below, sequenced in a study of T cell repertoires in cytomegalovirus infection. TCRdb used MiXCR to reprocess the reads, holding one entry per CDR3 protein. Counted here are about 530,000 distinct CDR3 sequences, 26% occurring once; the ten biggest clones make up around 14%. What was sequenced was PBMCs. These receptors all come from a human donor in good health (CMV status not recorded). Some clones in this sample may be carry-over from other donors' samples.

This clonotype occurred a few times. The chain's CDR3 is CASSPGSGQDYEQYF. Written as DNA, the CDR3 is TGTGCCAGCAGCCCGGGGTCGGGACAAGACTACGAGCAGTACTTC. This chain joins TRBV6-2 or TRBV6-3 and TRBJ2-7, with D possibly TRBD1 on 6 matching bases. The CDR3 sequence is 15 residues long. The germline V and J ends were trimmed by 6 bases and 3 bases, with 18 bases remaining between them. Germline V gene lookup returns CDR1 MNHEY and CDR2 SVGEGT.

DNA of the CDR3: TGTGCCAGCAGCTTAGGGGCTAGTGGAAGGTGGGCGTACGAGCAGTACGTC. This sequence encodes CASSLGASGRWAYEQYV. The chain couples TRBV11-2 to TRBJ2-7; D gene ambiguous. Germline CDR1 and CDR2: SGHAT and FQNNGV. The V end was cut by 1 base, the J end by 4 bases, with 20 bases between. This CDR3 has 17 residues.

This clonotype was counted a few times. This chain uses TRBV7-8 with TRBJ2-2, with D perhaps matching TRBD1 (6 bases). This CDR3 has 12 amino acids. Germline-derived CDR1 and CDR2 are SGHVS and FQNEAQ. V was cut by 3 bases and J by 8 bases, with 7 bases left in between. The CDR3: CASSFRGGELFF. CDR3 nucleotides: TGTGCCAGCAGCTTTAGGGGGGGGGAGCTGTTTTTT.

Ten or more counts support this clonotype. Here the CDR3 DNA reads TGTGCCAGCAGCTTAATTTCGGGGCTGGGGTCCAATGAGCAGTTCTTC. Amino acid sequence: CASSLISGLGSNEQFF. The V call is TRBV7-2, the J call TRBJ2-1; D is possibly TRBD1 or TRBD2 (5 bases each). CDR3 length: 16 residues. Trimming stripped 2 bases from V and 6 bases from J, with 17 bases between. The germline gives CDR1 SGHTA, CDR2 FQGNSA.

The table lists this clonotype with many counts. The chain links TRBV7-9 to TRBJ1-1; a weak D match, TRBD1 (5 bases). This CDR3 comprises 15 residues. The germline V gene has CDR1 SEHNR and CDR2 FQNEAQ (reference sequence). Trimming stripped 2 bases from V and 7 bases from J, with 17 bases between. The CDR3 sequence is CASSLTFSGGNEAFF. The CDR3 bases are TGTGCCAGCAGCTTAACGTTTTCGGGGGGGAATGAAGCTTTCTTT.

The chain couples TRBV28 to TRBJ2-2; D gene uncertain. This CDR3 spans 13 amino acids. Germline loops: CDR1 MDHEN, CDR2 SYDVKM. The V gene lost 11 bases and the J gene lost 1 base, with 11 bases spanning the gap. In nucleotides, the CDR3 is TGTGCCGGAACACAGCGGAACACCGGGGAGCTGTTTTTT. Protein sequence: CAGTQRNTGELFF.

The chain uses TRBV6-6 and TRBJ1-1; unclear D gene. This CDR3 spans 16 amino acids. The V gene's germline CDR1 is MNHNY and CDR2 SVGAGI (reference sequence). V was shortened by 0 bases and J by 0 bases, with 11 bases between the two germline ends. CDR3: CASSYSIPGLNTEAFF. The CDR3, as DNA: TGTGCCAGCAGTTACTCGATTCCGGGTCTGAACACTGAAGCTTTCTTT.

This clonotype turned up a few times. CDR3 nucleotides: TGTGCCAGCAGTTTGGACTGGTCCGGCAATGAGCAGTTCTTC. Its translation is CASSLDWSGNEQFF. The chain employs TRBV12-3 or TRBV12-4 and TRBJ2-1; D perhaps matches TRBD2 (5 bases). This CDR3 region has 14 residues. Between the trimmed V and J ends, which lost 3 bases and 6 bases, there was a span of 12 bases.

This clonotype was recorded at least ten times. The chain joins TRBV7-2 to TRBJ2-7; D is uncertain. V was pared by 3 bases and J by 6 bases, with 6 bases between. Looked up from germline, CDR1 is SGHTA and CDR2 is FQGNSA. The CDR3 covers 11 residues. CDR3 sequence (DNA): TGTGCCAGCAGCTTTCTCGGCGAGCAGTACGTC. It specifies CASSFLGEQYV.

The chain joins TRBV4-3 to TRBJ2-1, with TRBD2 identical over 7 bases. Trimming removed 1 base from V and 5 bases from J; junction bases left unmatched: 14. CDR3 length: 18 residues. From germline, CDR1 is LGHNA and CDR2 YSLEER. The CDR3 bases are TGCGCCAGCAGCCAAGTTCCCCCAACTAGCGTTGGGGACAATGAGCAGTTCTTC. This translates into CASSQVPPTSVGDNEQFF.

Worth noting for this clonotype: Germline and junction disagree at one end, which may indicate a read error. J is TRBJ1-2 and V is TRBV7-4; TRBD1 agrees at 8 bases. From germline, CDR1 is SGHVT and CDR2 SQSDAQ. The CDR3 sequence is 14 residues long. The CDR3 spells CASSRTDRGGGYAF. The CDR3, as DNA: TGTGCCAGCAGCCGAACTGACAGGGGAGGGGGCTACGCCTTC.

The table lists this clonotype with many counts. This chain links TRBV5-4 with TRBJ1-1, with D possibly TRBD1 on 6 matching bases. The V end was cut by 4 bases, the J end by 5 bases, with 6 bases between. CDR1 and CDR2 from the germline V gene are SGHNT and YYREEE (reference sequence). The CDR3 consists of 11 residues. This CDR3 is CASSRGTEAFF. As DNA, the CDR3 is TGTGCCAGCAGCAGGGGGACTGAAGCTTTCTTT. Full variable domain (outside the CDR3, taken from reference TRBV5-4 and TRBJ1-1): ETGVTQSPTHLIKTRGQQVTLRCSSQSGHNTVSWYQQALGQGPQFIFQYYREEENGRGNFPPRFSGLQFPNYSSELNVNALELDDSALYLCASSRGTEAFFGQGTRLTVV.

There are many counts of this clonotype. The chain has TRBV2 and TRBJ1-1; D perhaps matches TRBD1 (5 bases). Trimming pared 5 bases from V and 3 bases from J, leaving 10 bases between. CDR1 is SNHLY and CDR2 is FYNNEI in the germline V gene. The CDR3 spans 13 residues. Here the CDR3 reads CASSRDGYTEAFF. The CDR3 nucleotides read TGTGCCAGCAGTCGGGACGGTTACACTGAAGCTTTCTTT.

The V gene is TRBV6-4, the J gene TRBJ2-3; D gene ambiguous. Trimming left V 0 bases short and J 8 bases short, with 9 bases between. Germline V gives CDR1 MRHNA, CDR2 SNTAGT. The CDR3 spans 13 residues. Here the CDR3 DNA reads TGTGCCAGCAGTGACTCAATGGCTTCTACGCAGTATTTT. Protein product: CASSDSMASTQYF.

This clonotype was seen ten or more times. V gene TRBV7-2 combines with J gene TRBJ2-3, with 8 bases fitting TRBD2. V was clipped by 3 bases and J by 3 bases; unmatched bases: 5. This CDR3 is 15 amino acids long. The germline V gene has CDR1 SGHTA and CDR2 FQGNSA. The CDR3 DNA follows: TGTGCCAGCAGCTTCGCCGGGAGGGGGACAGATACGCAGTATTTT. As protein: CASSFAGRGTDTQYF.

This clonotype was detected many times. This chain uses TRBV7-8 with TRBJ2-7; 13 bases map to TRBD2. Germline values: CDR1 SGHVS, CDR2 FQNEAQ. The CDR3 is 20 residues long. V shed 4 bases, J shed 1 base, and the junction held 16 bases outside the gene matches. The CDR3 bases are TGTGCCAGCAGCTCCGACCACCCCTGGACTAGCGGGAGCTGGTCCTACGAGCAGTACTTC. Translated, it gives CASSSDHPWTSGSWSYEQYF.

This clonotype was counted ten times or more. CDR3 residues: CASSPDRDLAGANVLTF. CDR3 coding DNA: TGTGCCAGCAGTCCGGACAGGGACTTGGCCGGGGCCAACGTCCTGACTTTC. The rearrangement joins TRBV28 to TRBJ2-6; TRBD1 matches at 8 bases. The CDR3 is made up of 17 amino acids. V shed 5 bases and J 4 bases; nucleotides not matched to a gene: 10. Germline CDR1 MDHEN, CDR2 SYDVKM.

The CDR3 bases are TGTGCCAGTACGGGCGGGAACCAAGAGACCCAGTACTTC. Protein sequence: CASTGGNQETQYF. V gene TRBV19 combines with J gene TRBJ2-5; D possibly corresponds to TRBD2 (6 bases). Germline CDR1 reads LNHDA; CDR2 reads SQIVND (reference sequence). The V gene lost 7 bases and the J gene lost 0 bases, with 9 bases spanning the gap. The CDR3 consists of 13 residues.

The CDR3 protein is CASPGQGPTDTQYF. CDR3 coding DNA: TGTGCCAGCCCAGGACAGGGGCCCACAGATACGCAGTATTTT. The chain combines TRBV7-6 with TRBJ2-3, with 9 positions matching TRBD1. The length of the CDR3 is 14 residues. CDR1 and CDR2 from the germline V gene are SGHVS and FNYEAQ. V lost 8 bases, J lost 2 bases, and 5 bases stayed unmatched.

This clonotype was observed a few times. This chain's CDR3 is CASSIRLQGNTEAFF. CDR3 sequence (DNA): TGTGCCAGTAGTATCCGTCTACAGGGGAACACTGAAGCTTTCTTT. The gene calls are TRBV19 and TRBJ1-1, with D possibly being TRBD1 (6 bases). V lost 3 bases to trimming and J lost 1 base, with 12 bases between them. The germline CDR1 and CDR2 sequences are LNHDA and SQIVND (reference sequence). This CDR3 has 15 amino acids.

This clonotype has just a few counts. The chain uses TRBV7-3 and TRBJ1-1, with TRBD1 as a possible D gene (5 bases). This CDR3 is 15 amino acids long. V lost 1 base and J lost 5, with 14 bases in between. Germline loops: CDR1 SGHTA, CDR2 FQGTGA. The CDR3 here is CASSLNRGFGTEAFF. The CDR3 DNA is TGTGCCAGCAGCTTAAATCGGGGCTTTGGGACTGAAGCTTTCTTT. Looking up the rest from reference TRBV7-3 and TRBJ1-1 gives the full variable domain: GAGVSQTPSNKVTEKGKYVELRCDPISGHTALYWYRQSLGQGPEFLIYFQGTGAADDSGLPNDRFFAVRPEGSVSTLKIQRTERGDSAVYLCASSLNRGFGTEAFFGQGTRLTVV.

The chain recombines TRBV7-9 with TRBJ1-2; D perhaps matches TRBD1 (6 bases). The CDR3 totals 14 residues. Between the trimmed V and J ends, which lost 3 bases and 9 bases, there was a span of 17 bases. The germline V gene has CDR1 SEHNR and CDR2 FQNEAQ (reference sequence). CDR3 loop: CASSLGGLIQSYTF. CDR3 DNA sequence: TGTGCCAGCAGCTTGGGGGGGCTCATCCAAAGCTACACCTTC.

The gene calls are TRBV12-3 or TRBV12-4 and TRBJ2-1; 7 nucleotides match TRBD2. This CDR3 spans 16 amino acids. The V and J ends lost 6 bases and 5 bases, in that order; junction bases with no gene match: 13. As DNA, the CDR3 is TGTGCCAGCAGCCCAGGAGGCGGGAGCCCTCACAATGAGCAGTTCTTC. This encodes CASSPGGGSPHNEQFF.

The chain is built from TRBV19 and TRBJ2-2, with D perhaps matching TRBD1 or TRBD2 (5 bases each). CDR1 and CDR2 from the germline V gene are LNHDA and SQIVND (reference sequence). Between the trimmed V and J ends, which lost 7 bases and 3 bases, there was a span of 12 bases. The length of the CDR3 is 14 residues. CDR3 bases: TGTGCCAGTAACCTAGGGACGGACACCGGGGAGCTGTTTTTT. This sequence encodes CASNLGTDTGELFF. Full variable domain (outside the CDR3, taken from reference TRBV19 and TRBJ2-2): DGGITQSPKYLFRKEGQNVTLSCEQNLNHDAMYWYRQDPGQGLRLIYYSQIVNDFQKGDIAEGYSVSREKKESFPLTVTSAQKNPTAFYLCASNLGTDTGELFFGEGSRLTVL.

J is TRBJ2-1 and V is TRBV7-6; D remains ambiguous. The CDR3 covers 15 residues. Germline CDR1 reads SGHVS; CDR2 reads FNYEAQ. V shed 5 bases and J shed 0 bases, with 11 bases lying between them. The CDR3 DNA is TGTGCCAGCAGCCGGGCAGATTCCTCCTACAATGAGCAGTTCTTC. Translation gives CASSRADSSYNEQFF. Full variable domain (remainder filled in from reference TRBV7-6 and TRBJ2-1): GAGVSQSPRYKVTKRGQDVALRCDPISGHVSLYWYRQALGQGPEFLTYFNYEAQQDKSGLPNDRFSAERPEGSISTLTIQRTEQRDSAMYRCASSRADSSYNEQFFGPGTRLTVL.

This clonotype was seen only a few times. The chain recombines TRBV9 with TRBJ2-2; 10 nucleotides align to TRBD1. Germline V gene lookup returns CDR1 SGDLS and CDR2 YYNGEE. V shed 9 bases and J 4 bases; nucleotides not matched to a gene: 3. This CDR3 is 13 amino acids long. This chain's CDR3 is CATDRGGTGELFF. DNA of the CDR3: TGTGCCACGGACAGGGGGGGCACCGGGGAGCTGTTTTTT. Full variable domain (rest looked up from reference TRBV9 and TRBJ2-2): DSGVTQTPKHLITATGQRVTLRCSPRSGDLSVYWYQQSLDQGLQFLIQYYNGEERAKGNILERFSAQQFPDLHSELNLSSLELGDSALYFCATDRGGTGELFFGEGSRLTVL.

This clonotype was detected ten times or more. The chain is built from TRBV7-2 and TRBJ1-2; possibly TRBD1 for D (6 bases). Germline V lookup: CDR1 SGHTA, CDR2 FQGNSA. Trimming pared 5 bases from V and 0 bases from J, leaving 16 bases between. CDR3 length equals 16 residues. The CDR3 DNA follows: TGTGCCAGCAGCACCCGACAGGAGATAGCTAACTATGGCTACACCTTC. It is translated as CASSTRQEIANYGYTF.

This clonotype appeared a few times. The rearrangement uses TRBV12-3 or TRBV12-4 and TRBJ2-7, with 9 bases matching TRBD1. V lost 7 bases, J lost 4 bases, and 8 bases stayed unmatched. This CDR3 is 14 amino acids long. CDR3 sequence reads: CASTTGTGLYEQYF. The CDR3 DNA is TGTGCCAGCACTACCGGGACAGGGCTTTACGAGCAGTACTTC.

This clonotype was detected ten times or more. The chain has TRBV5-6 and TRBJ1-2; 8 nucleotides match TRBD1. In germline, CDR1 is SGHDT, CDR2 YYEEEE. V lost 4 bases to trimming and J lost 2 bases; unmatched junction nucleotides: 7. There are 15 residues in the CDR3. The chain's CDR3 is CASSPRTGRNYGYTF. The CDR3 DNA is TGTGCCAGCAGCCCGAGGACAGGGAGGAACTATGGCTACACCTTC.

The chain couples TRBV28 to TRBJ1-1, with 7 bases lining up with TRBD1. Trimming at V came to 5 bases and at J to 10 bases, leaving 7 bases not matched to a gene. The germline V gene encodes CDR1 MDHEN and CDR2 SYDVKM. The CDR3 has 12 residues. In DNA form, the CDR3 reads TGTGCCAGCAGTGGATCCGGGACAGTAGCTTTCTTT. This encodes CASSGSGTVAFF.